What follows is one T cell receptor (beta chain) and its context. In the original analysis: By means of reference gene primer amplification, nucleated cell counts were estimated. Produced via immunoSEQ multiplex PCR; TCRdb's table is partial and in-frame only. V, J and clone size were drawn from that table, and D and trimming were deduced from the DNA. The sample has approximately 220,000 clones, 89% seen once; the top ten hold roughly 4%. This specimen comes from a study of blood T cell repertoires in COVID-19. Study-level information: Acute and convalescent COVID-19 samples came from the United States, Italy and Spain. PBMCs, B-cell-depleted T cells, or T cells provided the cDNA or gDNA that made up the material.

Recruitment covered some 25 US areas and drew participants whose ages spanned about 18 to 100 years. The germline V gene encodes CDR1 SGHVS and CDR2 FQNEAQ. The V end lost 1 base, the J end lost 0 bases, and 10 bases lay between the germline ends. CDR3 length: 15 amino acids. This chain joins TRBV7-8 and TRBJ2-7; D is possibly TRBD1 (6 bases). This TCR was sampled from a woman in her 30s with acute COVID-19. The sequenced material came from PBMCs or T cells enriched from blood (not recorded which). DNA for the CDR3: TGTGCCAGCAGCTTAGGACAGGTTCACTCCTACGAGCAGTACTTC. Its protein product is CASSLGQVHSYEQYF.